The 32 T cell receptor beta chains given below trace back to one sample, sequenced in a study of sequential checkpoint blockade in melanoma. This table comes from immunoSEQ multiplex PCR, and its TCRdb copy is limited to in-frame clones, with some not included. The data hold around 18,000 clones, with about two thirds observed a single time. The treatment here: randomized to nivolumab then ipilimumab (arm A) or the reverse (arm B). The sequences come from CD8+ T cells sorted from blood (inferred from file names), collected from a patient given nivolumab and ipilimumab in sequence. These receptors all stem from a human donor with melanoma.

This clone was observed once. The V and J genes are TRBV12-5 and TRBJ2-3; TRBD2 agrees at 8 bases. The V gene end was trimmed by 6 bases and the J gene end by 5 bases; junction bases not matched to a gene: 7. CDR1 is LGHNT, CDR2 FRNRAP, per germline. This CDR3 spans 14 amino acids. CDR3 DNA sequence: TGTGCTAGTGGCCGGTCGGCGGGGGGAGATACGCAGTATTTT. Translating gives CASGRSAGGDTQYF.

The chain is built from TRBV6-4 and TRBJ2-5; D not resolved. Trimming removed 3 bases from V and 1 base from J, with 15 bases in between. The CDR3 is 16 amino acids. Germline CDR1 reads MRHNA; CDR2 reads SNTAGT. DNA of the CDR3: TGTGCCAGCAGTGAACCGGGTCGGTCAGCCCAAGAGACCCAGTACTTC. This translates into CASSEPGRSAQETQYF.

The chain recombines TRBV5-6 with TRBJ1-1; D ambiguous. V lost 2 bases, J lost 3 bases, and 5 bases lay in between. Germline V gene data show CDR1 as SGHDT and CDR2 as YYEEEE. This CDR3 region has 12 residues. The CDR3 sequence: CASSFPDTEAFF. The DNA for the CDR3 is TGTGCCAGCAGCTTCCCGGACACTGAAGCTTTCTTT.

This clone was found a few times. The chain carries TRBV28 and TRBJ2-1; 10 bases align to TRBD2. V shed 7 bases and J 7 bases; nucleotides not matched to a gene: 13. CDR1 is MDHEN and CDR2 is SYDVKM in the germline V gene. CDR3 length equals 16 residues. CDR3 amino acids: CASTDTPSGSSNEQFF. For the CDR3, the DNA is TGTGCCAGCACCGACACGCCTAGCGGGAGTAGTAATGAGCAGTTCTTC.

The rearrangement uses TRBV5-1 and TRBJ1-1; 8 nucleotides agree with TRBD1. Germline CDR1 SGHRS, CDR2 YFSETQ. The CDR3 has 14 amino acids. With V trimmed by 3 bases and J by 5 bases, 6 bases remained unmatched. The chain's CDR3 is CASSSGTGGTEAFF. The DNA of the CDR3 is TGCGCCAGCAGCTCTGGGACAGGCGGGACTGAAGCTTTCTTT.

The genes are TRBV10-3 and TRBJ2-7; D not certain. V was cut by 3 bases and J by 3 bases, with 3 bases left in between. This CDR3 spans 11 amino acids. Germline lookup yields CDR1 ENHRY and CDR2 SYGVKD. The CDR3 loop is CAISDSYEQYF. The CDR3 DNA sequence: TGTGCCATCAGTGATAGCTACGAGCAGTACTTC.

This clone was seen a handful of times. The chain couples TRBV4-2 to TRBJ2-7; tentatively, D is TRBD1 (5 bases). CDR3 length equals 15 residues. V lost 0 bases and J lost 1, with 10 bases in between. Germline-derived CDR1 and CDR2 are LGHNA and YNFKEQ. The CDR3 region has the DNA TGTGCCAGCAGCCAAGAGAGGCAGGGTTCCTACGAGCAGTACTTC. This gives the protein CASSQERQGSYEQYF.

This clone was seen only a few times. This chain uses TRBV6-1 with TRBJ1-2; 7 nucleotides agree with TRBD1. The J segment lost 6 bases and the V segment lost 5 bases, leaving 12 bases of the junction unmatched. Germline V gives CDR1 MNHNS, CDR2 SASEGT. The CDR3 is 15 amino acids. CDR3 DNA: TGTGCCAGCAGTACTCGGACCGGGACAGCCCATGGCTACACCTTC. Its protein is CASSTRTGTAHGYTF.

This chain links TRBV4-3 with TRBJ1-1; TRBD1 is a possible D gene (5 bases). Germline V gene sequence: CDR1 LGHNA, CDR2 YSLEER. V was shortened by 4 bases and J by 5 bases, with 17 bases between the two germline ends. The CDR3 has 15 residues. CDR3 loop: CASSPGRAGGTEAFF. In DNA, the CDR3 is TGCGCCAGCAGCCCTGGACGGGCTGGGGGGACTGAAGCTTTCTTT.

The genes are TRBV20-1 and TRBJ2-7; D remains ambiguous. Trimming shortened V by 5 bases and J by 5 bases, and 7 bases separated the two germline ends. This CDR3 region has 10 residues. Germline V gene data show CDR1 as DFQATT and CDR2 as SNEGSKA (reference sequence). CDR3 nucleotides: TGCAGTGCTGGGCCCAACGAGCAGTACTTC. Amino acids: CSAGPNEQYF.

The chain recombines TRBV5-1 with TRBJ2-3; D is perhaps TRBD1 (6 bases). The CDR3 consists of 15 residues. Germline CDR1 is SGHRS and CDR2 is YFSETQ. V shed 5 bases and J shed 0 bases, with 13 bases lying between them. As DNA, the CDR3 is TGCGCCAGCAGTTCGGGACACACTAGCACAGATACGCAGTATTTT. Translating gives CASSSGHTSTDTQYF. The full variable domain, rest sourced from reference TRBV5-1 and TRBJ2-3, is KAGVTQTPRYLIKTRGQQVTLSCSPISGHRSVSWYQQTPGQGLQFLFEYFSETQRNKGNFPGRFSGRQFSNSRSEMNVSTLELGDSALYLCASSSGHTSTDTQYFGPGTRLTVL.

CDR3: CASSPHFGGTEAFF. CDR3 DNA: TGTGCCAGCAGCCCTCACTTCGGGGGGACTGAAGCTTTCTTT. The chain recombines TRBV11-2 with TRBJ1-1, with D maybe TRBD1 (5 bases). The CDR3 is 14 amino acids. CDR1 and CDR2 (germline): SGHAT, FQNNGV. Deletions cut 5 bases from V and 5 bases from J, with 15 bases between.

The chain carries TRBV7-9 and TRBJ1-1; D gene uncertain. V shed 6 bases and J shed 4 bases, with 15 bases lying between them. This CDR3 has 14 residues. Germline V lookup: CDR1 SEHNR, CDR2 FQNEAQ (reference sequence). The CDR3: CASSLTGVGTEAFF. The CDR3 bases are TGTGCCAGCAGTCTAACCGGGGTCGGCACTGAAGCTTTCTTT.

The chain uses TRBV29-1 and TRBJ1-2, with D uncertain. The germline V and J ends were trimmed by 7 bases and 4 bases, with 10 bases remaining between them. The germline V gene has CDR1 SQVTM and CDR2 ANQGSEA. The CDR3 is 11 residues long. The DNA of the CDR3 is TGCAGCGCAACGGGATTCTATGGCTACACCTTC. It encodes CSATGFYGYTF.

This sequence joins TRBV7-3 and TRBJ2-7, with D possibly being TRBD2 (5 bases). V was clipped by 5 bases and J by 0 bases, with 11 bases between them. CDR1 is SGHTA, CDR2 FQGTGA, per germline. The length of the CDR3 is 14 residues. CDR3 in amino acids: CASSLSGSSYEQYF. The CDR3 DNA follows: TGTGCCAGCAGCCTGAGCGGAAGCTCCTACGAGCAGTACTTC.

The chain uses TRBV15 and TRBJ2-1; TRBD1 matches 8 bases. The CDR3 runs to 15 residues. Germline V gives CDR1 LNHNV, CDR2 YYDKDF (reference sequence). Trimming cost V 1 base and J 8 bases; bases outside gene matches: 7. The CDR3 DNA reads as TGTGCCACCAGCAGAGTGGCGGCAGGGGGCTATGAGCAGTTCTTC. It codes for CATSRVAAGGYEQFF.

The rearrangement uses TRBV5-8 and TRBJ1-5; possibly TRBD1 for D (6 bases). CDR3 size: 14 residues. V was clipped by 2 bases and J by 2 bases, with 8 bases between them. CDR1 and CDR2 (germline): SGHTS, YDEGEE. The CDR3 loop is CASSFRQGNQPQHF. As DNA, the CDR3 is TGTGCCAGCAGCTTCCGACAGGGCAATCAGCCCCAGCATTTT.

This chain connects TRBV7-9 to TRBJ2-5; perhaps TRBD1 as D (5 bases). The germline V gene encodes CDR1 SEHNR and CDR2 FQNEAQ (reference sequence). The CDR3 has 11 amino acids. Deletions cut 2 bases from V and 13 bases from J, with 11 bases between. The CDR3 protein is CASSLQGPWYF. The CDR3 nucleotides are TGTGCCAGCAGCTTACAGGGCCCTTGGTACTTC.

The chain combines TRBV7-9 with TRBJ1-2, with D possibly being TRBD1 (6 bases). Trimming took off 1 base at V and 6 bases at J, with 9 bases between the two ends. This CDR3 contains 13 residues. Germline loops: CDR1 SEHNR, CDR2 FQNEAQ (reference sequence). CDR3 DNA: TGTGCCAGCAGCTTAGAAAACAGGGATGGCTACACCTTC. Amino acid sequence: CASSLENRDGYTF.

Sample share makes this clone medium-sized. The chain combines TRBV7-6 with TRBJ2-7; unclear D gene. Trimming shortened V by 4 bases and J by 0 bases, and 16 bases separated the two germline ends. Germline CDR1 SGHVS, CDR2 FNYEAQ. This CDR3 is 16 amino acids long. The CDR3 sequence is CASSSPGGLSSYEQYF. The CDR3 DNA sequence: TGTGCCAGCAGCTCCCCCGGCGGATTGAGCTCCTACGAGCAGTACTTC. Based on the CDR3 plus reference TRBV7-6 and TRBJ2-7, the full variable domain is GAGVSQSPRYKVTKRGQDVALRCDPISGHVSLYWYRQALGQGPEFLTYFNYEAQQDKSGLPNDRFSAERPEGSISTLTIQRTEQRDSAMYRCASSSPGGLSSYEQYFGPGTRLTVT.

The gene calls are TRBV4-1 and TRBJ1-4, with 9 bases lining up with TRBD1. Germline values: CDR1 MGHRA, CDR2 YSYEKL. The CDR3 extends over 16 amino acids. V shed 4 bases, J shed 7 bases, and the junction held 10 bases outside the gene matches. CDR3 amino acids: CASSPRDRVRGEKLFF. In DNA form, the CDR3 reads TGCGCCAGCAGCCCACGGGACAGGGTGCGGGGTGAAAAACTGTTTTTT.

This chain joins TRBV9 and TRBJ2-1, with 7 bases lining up with TRBD1. The germline gives CDR1 SGDLS, CDR2 YYNGEE. There are 15 residues in the CDR3. Germline trimming cut 3 bases from V and 0 bases from J; bases unmatched to any gene: 3. The DNA of the CDR3 is TGTGCCAGCAGCGAACAGGGGAGCTCCTACAATGAGCAGTTCTTC. Translation gives CASSEQGSSYNEQFF.

The chain uses TRBV11-2 and TRBJ2-7, with TRBD1 identical over 8 bases. Unmatched junction bases numbered 2, after V lost 1 base and J lost 3 bases. Germline CDR1 is SGHAT and CDR2 is FQNNGV. The CDR3 runs 14 residues. Here the CDR3 DNA reads TGTGCCAGCAGCTTAGGGACAGGGATCTACGAGCAGTACTTC. Translation gives CASSLGTGIYEQYF.

On this clone: Given the absence of the conserved phenylalanine or tryptophan at the CDR3 end, a read error is likely. This CDR3 is CASSLNRGEGEQYL. CDR3 sequence (DNA): TGCGCCAGCAGCTTAAACAGGGGGGAGGGCGAGCAGTACCTC. The chain recombines TRBV5-1 with TRBJ2-7; D is perhaps TRBD1 (8 bases). Between the trimmed V and J ends, which lost 2 bases and 6 bases, there was a span of 15 bases. CDR3 length: 14 amino acids. CDR1 is SGHRS, CDR2 YFSETQ, per germline.

On this clone: A junction end diverges from the germline sequence, so it may reflect a read error. The chain links TRBV7-9 to TRBJ2-7; 8 bases line up with TRBD1. The CDR3 length is 15 residues. CDR1 and CDR2 from the germline V gene are SEHNR and FQNEAQ (reference sequence). The CDR3, as DNA: TGCGCCAGCAGCCCGAGCGCGACAGGGGCCTACGAGCAGTACTTC. Protein sequence: CASSPSATGAYEQYF. Full variable domain (outside the CDR3, taken from reference TRBV7-9 and TRBJ2-7): DTGVSQNPRHKITKRGQNVTFRCDPISEHNRLYWYRQTLGQGPEFLTYFQNEAQLEKSRLLSDRFSAERPKGSFSTLEIQRTEQGDSAMYLCASSPSATGAYEQYFGPGTRLTVT.

V gene TRBV2 combines with J gene TRBJ1-2; D not resolved. The CDR3 extends over 14 amino acids. V lost 6 bases, J lost 3 bases, and 14 bases lay in between. CDR1 and CDR2 (germline): SNHLY, FYNNEI. In DNA, the CDR3 is TGTGCCAGCAGAGAGGAAATTTCGCACTATGGCTACACCTTC. It codes for CASREEISHYGYTF.

V and J are TRBV27 and TRBJ1-2, with D perhaps matching TRBD1 (6 bases). Germline lookup yields CDR1 MNHEY and CDR2 SMNVEV (reference sequence). The CDR3 covers 16 residues. Between the trimmed V and J ends, which lost 3 bases and 2 bases, there was a span of 16 bases. The CDR3: CASSFRRDISNYGYTF. In DNA, the CDR3 is TGTGCCAGCAGTTTCCGCCGGGACATCTCCAACTATGGCTACACCTTC.

The chain combines TRBV7-9 with TRBJ2-7, with D perhaps matching TRBD1 (5 bases). CDR3 length equals 16 residues. Germline V gene sequence: CDR1 SEHNR, CDR2 FQNEAQ (reference sequence). V was clipped by 6 bases and J by 4 bases, with 22 bases between them. The CDR3 loop is CASSPQGRVGKYEQYF. The DNA for the CDR3 is TGTGCCAGCAGTCCGCAGGGCAGGGTGGGAAAATACGAGCAGTACTTC.

J is TRBJ1-1 and V is TRBV2, with D hard to call. The V and J ends lost 8 bases and 2 bases respectively, with 12 bases between them. The germline CDR1 and CDR2 sequences are SNHLY and FYNNEI. This CDR3 contains 13 residues. CDR3 sequence (DNA): TGTGCCAGCTGTCGGGGATTTAACACTGAAGCTTTCTTT. It specifies CASCRGFNTEAFF.

This clone was observed a handful of times. Other nucleotide sequences in the sample specify the same CDR3. J is TRBJ2-3 and V is TRBV6-5; possibly TRBD1 for D (5 bases). The V end was cut by 5 bases, the J end by 2 bases, with 8 bases between. The CDR3 is made up of 13 amino acids. CDR1 MNHEY and CDR2 SVGAGI come from the germline V gene. The CDR3 coding sequence is TGTGCCAGCAGTCGGACATTCACAGATACGCAGTATTTT. This sequence encodes CASSRTFTDTQYF.

The chain recombines TRBV19 with TRBJ1-5; D is ambiguous. CDR3 length: 20 residues. V was cut by 3 bases and J by 0 bases, with 24 bases left in between. Germline V gene sequence: CDR1 LNHDA, CDR2 SQIVND (reference sequence). The CDR3 sequence is CASSIGGPSLTPYSNQPQHF. CDR3 in DNA: TGTGCCAGTAGTATTGGCGGTCCAAGCTTAACCCCTTATAGCAATCAGCCCCAGCATTTT.

The chain recombines TRBV29-1 with TRBJ1-3; 8 positions match TRBD1. Germline trimming cut 6 bases from V and 2 bases from J; bases unmatched to any gene: 6. CDR3 length: 14 residues. Germline V gene data show CDR1 as SQVTM and CDR2 as ANQGSEA. CDR3 region: CSVTGTGPGNTIYF. In DNA form, the CDR3 reads TGCAGCGTAACGGGGACAGGCCCTGGAAACACCATATATTTT.